This TCR beta chain was observed in a study of beta chain features in type 1 diabetes (dated by TCRdb to 2016 to 2019). Some background on the complete study: Mean age, gender distribution, total cell number and subset yield did not differ between patients and healthy donors. A total of about 100 million sorted cells were examined across all samples, and RNA yield correlated strongly with the number of cells per subset. In the study, TCRB repertoires of sorted circulating CD4+ T cell subsets from recently diagnosed type 1 diabetes patients were compared with those of matched healthy donors. Regulatory and stem cell-like memory subsets were isolated from only 8 patients and roughly eight healthy donors, whereas naive and central memory subsets came from all 30 or so donors. The investigation overall reported the following: Sequencing cDNA rather than genomic DNA could over-represent highly expressing activated cells, although activation and CD3 levels did not differ between groups. Only small numbers of individuals were included in the HLA sub-analyses, which left unresolved whether HLA type had any influence on TCRB rearrangement. The naive, central memory and regulatory TCRB repertoires appeared to resemble one another more closely among patients than among healthy donors. At VDJ recombination sites, type 1 diabetes patients had fewer insertions and more deleted nucleotides, which implies abnormalities in thymic rearrangement. Type 1 diabetes patients showed a moderate but significant shortening of TCRB CDR3 length in all four CD4+ subsets. PCR may preferentially amplify shorter templates, but because patient and control samples were amplified and corrected together, any resulting skew would affect both groups equally.

The entire amount of isolated RNA was reverse transcribed using the High Capacity cDNA Reverse Transcription Kit, so the sequenced TCRB transcripts were expressed ones. Naive, central memory and regulatory T cell samples underwent deep immunoSEQ sequencing, averaging about 3.3 million total reads per sample. Sorted cells were lysed in RLT buffer and RNA was extracted with DNase-treated RNeasy Micro or Mini kits, depending on cell number. Each cell subset was processed separately to prevent cross-contamination, with patient and healthy donor samples processed together. TCRB sequences were amplified from cDNA with the immunoSEQ multiplex PCR, producing 87-bp fragments spanning the CDR3 region. Sequencing of the amplicons was performed on the Illumina HiSeq platform. Under the source paper's analysis protocol: Synthetic template baselines were used to correct PCR bias computationally, reads within Hamming distance 2 were collapsed, and singletons that could not be merged were discarded. Reads were aligned to IMGT to assign V, D and J genes, CDR3 length, and insertions or deletions at six rearrangement sites. Clonotype counts were normalized to sorted cell number within each subset before computing true diversity and Gini coefficients with the tcR R package. Repertoire sharing was quantified using the overlap coefficient calculated on TCRB nucleotide sequences. Out-of-frame TCRB sequences from naive cells were analyzed as a proxy for the pre-selection repertoire. TCRdb provides this immuneACCESS table in a form limited to in-frame rearrangements. Some clones are lacking; in checked studies, under half of them reflect an unresolved V gene, and why the rest are absent is not known. The V and J calls and clone size come from that table; D and trimming were worked out from the DNA. The sample profile shows 600,000 to 650,000 clones; less than 20% of them were found once. 0.07% to 0.095% of the sample comes from the top ten.

A single peripheral blood draw of about 120 mL on average was collected from each donor into heparinised tubes. A BD FACSAria II and a panel including CD45RO, CCR7, CD25, CD127, CD95 and CD27 were used to sort naive, central memory, regulatory and stem cell-like memory CD4+ T cells. All sorted populations exceeded 98% purity. Right away, PBMCs were isolated by Lymphoprep density gradient centrifugation and were stained directly, with no culture step. So that batch effects would be minimized, each experiment stained and sorted samples in pairs, pairing one healthy donor with one patient. From the germline V gene, CDR1 is MDHEN and CDR2 is SYDVKM. The CDR3 has 12 amino acids, counting the end cysteine and phenylalanine. Left in the record is the CDR3 DNA by itself, 36 bases read in frame from the first base. Turning to this clone: The antigen this receptor binds is unknown. No base qualities exist here, and no much larger clone lies one base off it.

The sequencing input was naive CD4+ T cells from blood. The cell subset or site label corresponds to: true naive CD4+ T cells. The TCR sequence derives from a man aged 18 to 30 in good health. The rearrangement combines TRBV28 with TRBJ2-5; the D gene cannot be named for sure. The end of the DNA aligns better with TRBJ2-7, so the J call may be wrong. The CDR3 corresponds to CASRSGVYEQYF. The bases read TGTGCCAGCAGATCTGGAGTATACGAGCAGTACTTC.